One and the same sample provided the 8 T cell receptor beta chains below, sequenced in a study of beta chain features in type 1 diabetes. cDNA synthesis used the whole RNA isolate, giving expressed TCRB sequences. Sequencing used immunoSEQ multiplex PCR; TCRdb keeps in-frame clones, though not all of them. Of roughly 230,000 clones listed, 9.6% were seen once; the top ten hold under 0.035%. Sequencing input: naive CD4+ T cells from blood. The receptor source for this set is a woman aged 18-29 years in good health.

This clone was detected a few times. The rearrangement uses TRBV28 and TRBJ1-2; 7 bases map to TRBD1. The J segment lost 7 bases and the V segment lost 2 bases, leaving 7 bases of the junction unmatched. The CDR3 is 14 residues long. Germline V gene sequence: CDR1 MDHEN, CDR2 SYDVKM. CDR3 amino acids: CASSLHTGDGGYTF. The CDR3 DNA reads TGTGCCAGCAGTTTACACACAGGGGATGGTGGCTACACCTTC.

This CDR3 reads CASSRTSSYEQYF. The CDR3 DNA follows: TGTGCCAGCAGTAGGACAAGCTCCTACGAGCAGTACTTC. The chain uses TRBV6-5 and TRBJ2-7; possibly TRBD1 for D (5 bases). V was pared by 5 bases and J by 0 bases, with 8 bases between. The germline gives CDR1 MNHEY, CDR2 SVGAGI. This CDR3 comprises 13 residues.

This clone occurred a few times. The chain links TRBV27 to TRBJ2-1; perhaps TRBD2 as D (5 bases). The CDR3 is made up of 16 amino acids. V was pared by 6 bases and J by 4 bases, with 19 bases between. The germline V gene encodes CDR1 MNHEY and CDR2 SMNVEV (reference sequence). For the CDR3, the DNA is TGTGCCAGCAGCCCGGCCCTAGCTGGATGGTACAATGAGCAGTTCTTC. Protein sequence: CASSPALAGWYNEQFF.

This clone was seen only a few times. The CDR3 sequence is CASSRTGTSGRGSYNEQFF. The CDR3 DNA reads TGTGCCAGCAGCCGTACCGGGACTAGCGGGAGGGGATCCTACAATGAGCAGTTCTTC. The chain uses TRBV9 and TRBJ2-1; 16 nucleotides agree with TRBD2. Losses at the gene ends were 4 bases for V and 1 base for J; bases not matched to a gene: 8. CDR1 is SGDLS and CDR2 is YYNGEE in the germline V gene. The CDR3 is 19 residues long.

This clone was seen only a few times. V gene TRBV5-1 combines with J gene TRBJ2-1; 9 bases map to TRBD2. The CDR3 is 19 residues long. Germline V gives CDR1 SGHRS, CDR2 YFSETQ. Trimming cost V 3 bases and J 1 base; bases outside gene matches: 14. The DNA of the CDR3 is TGCGCCAGCAGCTCCCTAAAAGGGAGCGGGGGGACTTCCTACAATGAGCAGTTCTTC. Translating gives CASSSLKGSGGTSYNEQFF.

The chain is built from TRBV5-1 and TRBJ2-1; 7 nucleotides align to TRBD1. With V trimmed by 3 bases and J by 8 bases, 11 bases remained unmatched. The CDR3 totals 15 residues. From germline, CDR1 is SGHRS and CDR2 YFSETQ. Here the CDR3 DNA reads TGCGCCAGCAGCTCCCCTTCCAGGGGGTTCGATGAGCAGTTCTTC. Encoded protein: CASSSPSRGFDEQFF.

The chain couples TRBV5-1 to TRBJ2-5, with TRBD1 as a possible D gene (5 bases). Germline CDR1 is SGHRS and CDR2 is YFSETQ. Between the trimmed V and J ends, which lost 4 bases and 2 bases, there was a span of 12 bases. The CDR3 length is 14 residues. The CDR3 spells CASSADSSQETQYF. The CDR3 DNA sequence: TGCGCCAGCAGCGCAGACAGTTCACAAGAGACCCAGTACTTC.

The V gene is TRBV5-1, the J gene TRBJ2-7, with a possible D match to TRBD2 (5 bases). V was trimmed by 1 base and J by 1 base, leaving 9 bases between them. Germline V gene sequence: CDR1 SGHRS, CDR2 YFSETQ. The CDR3 loop spans 14 amino acids. CDR3 DNA sequence: TGCGCCAGCAGCTTGAACGGGGTGTCCTACGAGCAGTACTTC. It yields the protein CASSLNGVSYEQYF.